The rows below give T cell receptor beta chains drawn from one sample of a study of cytomegalovirus exposure and HLA in healthy donors. Assay used: immunoSEQ multiplex PCR; TCRdb lists only in-frame clones, some missing. Seen here are some 110,000 clones, around 70% observed once, and the top ten hold roughly 0.79%. The material sequenced was PBMCs. Source of these receptors: a boy younger than 18 in good health and CMV-seronegative. Each CDR3 is given with its conserved first and last residue. Each record gives: clone size, D gene, J gene, V gene, CDR3 protein, CDR3 DNA. A D gene is named only where the DNA matches it firmly. A row's size may be missing; if present it is once, few, many or a size class.

size: NA
D: NA
J: TRBJ2-7
V: TRBV5-1
CDR3: CASSLVASDYEQYF
DNA: TGCGCCAGCAGCTTGGTGGCTAGCGACTACGAGCAGTACTTC

size: NA
D: NA
J: TRBJ1-5
V: TRBV5-6
CDR3: CASSQTGPDQPQHF
DNA: TGTGCCAGCAGCCAAACAGGGCCCGATCAGCCCCAGCATTTT

size: NA
D: NA
J: TRBJ2-3
V: TRBV12-5
CDR3: CASGLKQGTDTQYF
DNA: TGTGCTAGTGGTTTGAAGCAGGGCACAGATACGCAGTATTTT

size: few
D: TRBD2
J: TRBJ2-7
V: TRBV5-4
CDR3: CASSKRDLSYEQYF
DNA: TGTGCCAGCAGTAAGCGGGACCTAAGCTACGAGCAGTACTTC

size: NA
D: TRBD1
J: TRBJ1-5
V: TRBV11-2
CDR3: CASSLDQGAGGSQPQHF
DNA: TGTGCCAGCAGCTTAGATCAAGGGGCAGGGGGCAGTCAGCCCCAGCATTTT

size: NA
D: TRBD1
J: TRBJ1-5
V: TRBV19
CDR3: CASSRDSLQPQHF
DNA: TGTGCCAGTAGTAGGGACAGCCTGCAGCCCCAGCATTTT

size: once
D: NA
J: TRBJ2-7
V: TRBV12-5
CDR3: CASGFVRGVGEQYF
DNA: TGTGCTAGTGGTTTCGTACGGGGAGTGGGGGAGCAGTACTTC

size: NA
D: TRBD2
J: TRBJ2-2
V: TRBV18
CDR3: CASSGLAGANTGELFF
DNA: TGTGCCAGCTCAGGCCTAGCGGGGGCGAACACCGGGGAGCTGTTTTTT

size: NA
D: TRBD2
J: TRBJ2-7
V: TRBV11-2
CDR3: CASSSIMTSGGYEQYF
DNA: TGTGCCAGCAGCTCGATAATGACTAGCGGGGGCTACGAGCAGTACTTC

size: once
D: NA
J: TRBJ1-2
V: TRBV11-2
CDR3: CASRDPGRHPLNYGYTF
DNA: TGTGCCAGCAGGGACCCTGGGAGACACCCTCTCAACTATGGCTACACCTTC

size: NA
D: TRBD1
J: TRBJ2-7
V: TRBV5-4
CDR3: CASSLRQGDRYEQYF
DNA: TGTGCCAGCAGCTTGAGGCAGGGGGACCGATACGAGCAGTACTTC

size: few
D: NA
J: TRBJ1-2
V: TRBV11-3
CDR3: CASSSTAGYTF
DNA: TGTGCCAGCAGCTCAACCGCGGGCTACACCTTC

size: NA
D: NA
J: TRBJ2-7
V: TRBV30
CDR3: CAWSPGREYEQYF
DNA: TGTGCCTGGAGTCCTGGGCGGGAATACGAGCAGTACTTC

size: NA
D: NA
J: TRBJ1-4
V: TRBV28
CDR3: CASSLGREVEKLFF
DNA: TGTGCCAGCAGTTTAGGGAGGGAGGTTGAAAAACTGTTTTTT

size: NA
D: NA
J: TRBJ1-1
V: TRBV28
CDR3: CASSLRQGVLTEAFF
DNA: TGTGCCAGCAGTTTAAGGCAGGGCGTGCTTACTGAAGCTTTCTTT

size: few
D: NA
J: TRBJ2-5
V: TRBV11-3
CDR3: CASSLESAARKETQYF
DNA: TGTGCCAGCAGCTTAGAGTCAGCGGCAAGGAAAGAGACCCAGTACTTC

size: NA
D: NA
J: TRBJ2-7
V: TRBV30
CDR3: CAWSMDSLYEQYF
DNA: TGTGCCTGGAGTATGGACAGCCTCTACGAGCAGTACTTC

size: NA
D: NA
J: TRBJ1-4
V: TRBV6-1
CDR3: CASRRDPNEKLFF
DNA: TGTGCCAGCAGGCGGGACCCTAATGAAAAACTGTTTTTT

size: NA
D: TRBD1
J: TRBJ1-3
V: TRBV4-1
CDR3: CASSLKRDRRNTIYF
DNA: TGCGCCAGCAGCCTAAAACGGGACAGACGAAACACCATATATTTT

size: once
D: NA
J: TRBJ1-5
V: TRBV6-1
CDR3: CASRVTALSNQPQHF
DNA: TGTGCCAGCAGGGTCACAGCCCTTAGCAATCAGCCCCAGCATTTT

size: NA
D: TRBD1
J: TRBJ2-5
V: TRBV7-3
CDR3: CASSLNPGQGETQYF
DNA: TGTGCCAGCAGCTTAAATCCTGGACAGGGCGAGACCCAGTACTTC

size: NA
D: TRBD1
J: TRBJ2-2
V: TRBV30
CDR3: CAWSTGGERELFF
DNA: TGTGCCTGGAGTACAGGGGGCGAAAGGGAGCTGTTTTTT

size: NA
D: NA
J: TRBJ2-2
V: TRBV5-1
CDR3: CASSLGLPGWTGELFF
DNA: TGCGCCAGCAGCTTGGGACTCCCCGGGTGGACCGGGGAGCTGTTTTTT

size: NA
D: TRBD1
J: TRBJ1-3
V: TRBV2
CDR3: CASRRDSTGGNTIYF
DNA: TGTGCCAGCAGGAGGGACAGTACGGGTGGAAACACCATATATTTT

size: NA
D: NA
J: TRBJ2-5
V: TRBV5-1
CDR3: CASSLGWQNQETQYF
DNA: TGCGCCAGCAGCTTGGGTTGGCAGAACCAAGAGACCCAGTACTTC

size: NA
D: TRBD2
J: TRBJ2-5
V: TRBV27
CDR3: CATRREGTGAQYF
DNA: TGTGCCACCCGGCGGGAGGGGACCGGGGCCCAGTACTTC

size: NA
D: NA
J: TRBJ2-7
V: TRBV5-1
CDR3: CASSYTTSYEQYF
DNA: TGCGCCAGCAGCTACACTACCTCCTACGAGCAGTACTTC

size: NA
D: NA
J: TRBJ2-2
V: TRBV9
CDR3: CASSPRGNTGELFF
DNA: TGTGCCAGCAGCCCCAGGGGGAACACCGGGGAGCTGTTTTTT

size: NA
D: NA
J: TRBJ1-5
V: TRBV7-9
CDR3: CASSLDSSNQPQHF
DNA: TGTGCCAGCAGCTTGGACAGTAGCAATCAGCCCCAGCATTTT

size: once
D: NA
J: TRBJ2-3
V: TRBV7-9
CDR3: CASSLVLTSDTQYF
DNA: TGTGCCAGCAGCTTGGTCCTCACATCAGATACGCAGTATTTT

size: NA
D: NA
J: TRBJ2-7
V: TRBV28
CDR3: CASSLGGGVDEQYF
DNA: TGTGCCAGCAGTTTAGGAGGAGGGGTCGACGAGCAGTACTTC

size: NA
D: NA
J: TRBJ1-1
V: TRBV6-5
CDR3: CASSYRGPFEAFF
DNA: TGTGCCAGCAGTTACAGGGGCCCCTTCGAAGCTTTCTTT

size: NA
D: TRBD1
J: TRBJ2-1
V: TRBV7-6
CDR3: CASSRRQGATYNEQFF
DNA: TGTGCCAGCAGCAGACGGCAGGGGGCTACCTACAATGAGCAATTCTTC

size: NA
D: NA
J: TRBJ2-7
V: TRBV7-9
CDR3: CASSLMAEPRYEQYF
DNA: TGTGCCAGCAGCTTAATGGCGGAGCCCCGGTACGAGCAGTACTTC

size: few
D: TRBD2
J: TRBJ2-7
V: TRBV7-3
CDR3: CASSLLAGGQGEQYF
DNA: TGTGCCAGCAGCTTATTAGCGGGGGGGCAGGGCGAGCAGTACTTC

size: few
D: TRBD2
J: TRBJ2-1
V: TRBV5-6
CDR3: CASSSGLAGVHYNEQFF
DNA: TGTGCCAGCAGCTCCGGACTAGCGGGAGTTCACTACAATGAGCAGTTCTTC

size: NA
D: TRBD1
J: TRBJ2-3
V: TRBV7-2
CDR3: CASSSRTGHTDTQYF
DNA: TGTGCCAGCAGCTCCCGGACAGGGCACACAGATACGCAGTATTTT

size: NA
D: NA
J: TRBJ1-2
V: TRBV6-5
CDR3: CASSYAVNSNYGYTF
DNA: TGTGCCAGCAGTTACGCCGTAAACTCTAACTATGGCTACACCTTC

size: few
D: TRBD2
J: TRBJ2-1
V: TRBV5-1
CDR3: CASSLQSSGVYNEQFF
DNA: TGCGCCAGCAGCTTGCAATCGAGCGGGGTCTACAATGAGCAGTTCTTC

size: NA
D: NA
J: TRBJ2-5
V: TRBV30
CDR3: CAWSVGGTETQYF
DNA: TGTGCCTGGAGTGTTGGAGGGACGGAGACCCAGTACTTC

size: NA
D: TRBD1
J: TRBJ1-2
V: TRBV28
CDR3: CASSLLGGQGDNYGYTF
DNA: TGTGCCAGCAGTTTATTAGGGGGACAGGGCGATAACTATGGCTACACCTTC

size: NA
D: NA
J: TRBJ1-4
V: TRBV5-1
CDR3: CASSLIQTPEREKLFF
DNA: TGCGCCAGCAGCTTGATCCAGACCCCAGAGCGCGAAAAACTGTTTTTT

size: few
D: NA
J: TRBJ2-6
V: TRBV6-6
CDR3: CASRSSSGANVLTF
DNA: TGTGCCAGCAGATCCAGCTCTGGGGCCAACGTCCTGACTTTC

size: few
D: TRBD1
J: TRBJ1-1
V: TRBV5-6
CDR3: CASSLGDRAYEAFF
DNA: TGTGCCAGCAGCTTGGGGGACAGGGCCTATGAAGCTTTCTTT

size: few
D: NA
J: TRBJ1-1
V: TRBV13
CDR3: CASSFRGGTEDTEAFF
DNA: TGTGCCAGCAGCTTCCGCGGTGGAACCGAAGACACTGAAGCTTTCTTT

size: NA
D: NA
J: TRBJ2-2
V: TRBV2
CDR3: CASSEDRPRELFF
DNA: TGTGCCAGCAGTGAAGACAGGCCCCGAGAGCTGTTTTTT

size: NA
D: NA
J: TRBJ1-1
V: TRBV6-5
CDR3: CASSPLGVRRTEAFF
DNA: TGTGCCAGCAGCCCACTCGGGGTCAGGAGGACTGAAGCTTTCTTT